This is a list of T cell receptor beta chains from one sample in a study of blood T cell repertoires in COVID-19. Sequencing used immunoSEQ multiplex PCR; TCRdb keeps in-frame clones, though not all of them. The sample lists around 370,000 clones, 90% occurring once. Sample: peripheral blood. All receptors derive from a man between 18 and 35 years old with active or convalescent COVID-19. Each CDR3 is given with its conserved first and last residue. Fields, in order: clone size, V gene, CDR3 length, CDR3 protein. A clone size is listed for some rows: how often the clone was seen (once, few, many), or a class if it is expanded.

NA	TRBV5-4	11	CASSPHREQYF
once	TRBV2	15	CASSIQGQGRDIQYF
NA	TRBV4-1	16	CASSQISGDRVVGYTF
NA	TRBV11-2	14	CASSAAGGEQPQHF
NA	TRBV5-1	15	CASSLGVSGANVLTF
NA	TRBV5-1	17	CASSLAALAGEAGELFF
NA	TRBV9	17	CASSVGTGPSWGTEAFF
NA	TRBV5-6	13	CASSWGGGYGYTF
NA	TRBV5-1	16	CASSLVVGASTDTQYF
NA	TRBV10-3	12	CAISAEGDTQYF
NA	TRBV11-3	15	CASSSRDRAPDTQYF
NA	TRBV7-9	16	CASSPWTGGSIGELFF
NA	TRBV11-2	15	CASSPSGRSTDTQYF
once	TRBV6-5	15	CASNQGTSGYYEQYF
NA	TRBV4-1	15	CASSLPGVGGEPQHF
NA	TRBV7-7	13	CASNRDTNQPQHF
NA	TRBV19	16	CASRAGGSVDAGELFF
NA	TRBV18	13	CASSPEAVYEQYF
NA	TRBV19	15	CASTPLAGVPYEQFF
NA	TRBV6-5	13	CASVRTETGELFF
NA	TRBV28	15	CASSLYRESVYGYTF
NA	TRBV19	16	CASSKAQGSDNQPQHF
NA	TRBV27	15	CASKGQPMMNTEAFF
NA	TRBV4-1	16	CASSQDVDRGEQPQHF
many	TRBV3-1/TRBV3-2	15	CASSQGLAENYEQYF
NA	TRBV2	13	CASRLSRGWIQYF
NA	TRBV28	16	CASSLSGLAGDYEQYF
few	TRBV7-9	13	CASSFTGSYEQYF
NA	TRBV28	15	CASSLTSGVYNEQFF
NA	TRBV27	14	CASSWDRTNTEAFF
NA	TRBV9	12	CASSAQGAAQYF
NA	TRBV28	12	CASSLGQGEAFF
NA	TRBV18	14	CASSPGANSYEQYF
NA	TRBV19	15	CASTETGNSNQPQHF
NA	TRBV25-1	15	CASSESGRGAIGQYF
NA	TRBV4-3	15	CASSQDLGQGYEQYF
NA	TRBV7-9	12	CASSTPGNGYTF
NA	TRBV4-3	14	CASSQGRGTYEQYF
NA	TRBV5-6	13	CASSPPSGNTIYF
NA	TRBV28	15	CASTLRGTGGGTQYF
NA	TRBV19	20	CASSRFGVRTDQTYNSPLHF
NA	TRBV7-9	15	CASSPRQGGTDTQYF